This T cell receptor (beta chain) was found in a study of T cells expressing NK-cell markers (dated by TCRdb to the early 2020s). Concerning the study at large: In sorted CD3+CD56+NKG2C+, CD3+CD56+NKG2C- and CD3+CD56-NKG2C+ T-cell subsets from about 8 donors, TCR beta-chain repertoires were profiled. The eight sequenced donors were randomly selected healthy volunteers, three men and five women. Libraries were sequenced as 2 x 150 bp reads on Illumina HiSeq 2000/2500, MiSeq or NextSeq. Among the eight sequenced donors, only one was HCMV-seronegative, while the other seven were HCMV-seropositive.

Turning to this clonotype: Its antigen is still unknown.

From the germline V gene, CDR1 is SGHRS and CDR2 is YFSETQ. The CDR3, from cysteine to phenylalanine, totals 11 residues. DNA was not recorded. A commercial ELISA kit detecting HCMV-specific IgG in serum was used to determine HCMV serostatus. Peripheral blood mononuclear cells were isolated from blood by Ficoll density gradient centrifugation. Results and caveats for the whole study, not just this receptor: In several donors, the dominant CD3+CD56+NKG2C+ clonotypes ranked among the top 10 CD8+ clonotypes, making up about 1.0-7.0% of CD8+ T cells. Those dominant clonotypes were again the most abundant among CD3+CD56-NKG2C+ cells in a handful of donors, at about 28.3-60.1%. Whether the expanded NKG2C-expressing T cell clones were specific for HCMV antigens remained unclear.

The run used an Illumina HiSeq 2000. TCR beta cDNA libraries were made by 5'RACE template switching that added a universal primer site and unique molecular identifiers. cDNA synthesis was primed from the TCR beta constant segment, followed by two successive PCR amplification steps. Processing in the source paper ran as follows. MIGEC was used to demultiplex reads and group the reads by UMI, and MiTCR was used to assemble and quantify clonotypes. Only TCR cDNA sequences supported by at least two reads were kept to exclude erroneous sequences. The tcR package was used for downstream repertoire analysis, with clonotypes matched between fractions based on CDR3 nucleotide sequence plus V segment. VDJmatch was used to annotate antigen specificity against VDJdb, with one amino acid substitution allowed in CDR3. After the reads were reprocessed by TCRdb, one entry was made per CDR3 protein sequence, with no DNA. The V and J calls reflect TCRdb's pipeline rather than the authors' work. The sample table records 200,000 to 300,000 distinct CDR3 sequences. 0.39% of the sample belongs to the ten largest clones.

The sample consisted of blood T cells: a sorted CD56 or NKG2C T cell subset, CD4+ or CD8+ T cells, or bulk PBMC T cells (not recorded which). This clonotype was obtained from a man between 18 and 29 years old in good health. Donor details come from another sample of the same person, matched by shared clones. The rearrangement joined TRBV5-1 to TRBJ1-1; the D call of TRBD1 rests on TCRdb alone, since no DNA is present to check it. The CDR3 sequence is CASRLQGRAFF.